This T cell receptor beta chain was sequenced during a study of blood T cells in healthy people across ages. This clonotype was counted many times. Alongside a J-beta primer mix, a sample-barcoded 5' primer served in a second PCR lasting roughly 6 to 11 cycles. MiXCR was run by TCRdb on the 5' RACE reads, yielding one entry per CDR3 protein. In the table there are around 900,000 distinct CDR3 sequences, under 30% of which are singletons. Sequencing input: blood. The receptor was derived from a woman at least 80 years old in good health.

In DNA form, the CDR3 reads TGCGCCAGCAGCTTGGATCTACAGGTGAGGGAGACCCAGTACTTC. It yields the protein CASSLDLQVRETQYF. This rearrangement joins TRBV5-1 to TRBJ2-5; possible D gene TRBD1, 5 bases. The CDR3 is 15 residues long. V lost 0 bases and J 5 bases, leaving 14 bases between the germline ends. The V gene's germline CDR1 is SGHRS and CDR2 YFSETQ.